This TCR beta chain came from a study of beta chain features in type 1 diabetes. Overall study findings and caveats: Whether HLA type affects TCRB rearrangement stayed undetermined in the present work. Type 1 diabetes patients had TCRB CDR3s that were shorter (moderately but significantly so) in all four CD4+ subsets.

V shed 4 bases and J shed 5 bases, with 11 bases lying between them. The CDR3 length is 12 residues. Germline CDR1 is SQVTM and CDR2 is ANQGSEA. In its sample, this clone was seen a few times. Its antigen is currently unknown. Expressed TCRB transcripts got sequenced, as all isolated RNA was reverse transcribed. Some clones are missing from TCRdb's copy, which holds only in-frame ones; the method was immunoSEQ multiplex PCR. The sample consists of some 640,000 clones, over 12% of them appearing once. The specimen was naive CD4+ T cells from blood. The sequence came from a man younger than 30 with type 1 diabetes. The V and J genes are TRBV29-1 and TRBJ1-2; no firm D call. The CDR3 nucleotides are TGCAGCGTTGTAATAGGAATTTATGGCTACACCTTC. Translation gives CSVVIGIYGYTF.